Ten or more counts support the clone carrying this TCR beta chain. Antigen unknown. Time point described: newly diagnosed GD, antithyroid drugs for less than 3 months. Generation of the TCR library employed RNA extracted from PBMCs. The guidelines of the American Thyroid Association were the basis for diagnosing Graves' disease. The sample comes from a study of regulatory T cells in long-lasting Graves disease. Turning to the study itself: Newly diagnosed Graves' patients had under 3 months of antithyroid drugs.

Whole-study findings and limits: Those with persistent Graves' had less TCR diversity than newly diagnosed patients.

The germline V and J ends were trimmed by 4 bases and 1 base, with 8 bases remaining between them. This CDR3 comprises 15 residues. Germline CDR1 and CDR2: MNHEY and SMNVEV (reference sequence). Relying on iRepertoire HTBI primers and Arm-PCR of CDR3 regions, the team built TCR beta libraries. In TCRdb, the multiplex PCR reads were re-called with MiXCR into one record per CDR3 protein. The table lists approximately 470,000 distinct CDR3 sequences, about a sixth of them singletons, with less than 15% in the top ten. The same data also went into a second study, on T cells in Graves' hyperthyroidism and ophthalmopathy. That source adds: Calling Graves' hyperthyroidism stable meant ophthalmopathy did not progress within 18 months.

Material: peripheral blood mononuclear cells (PBMCs), obtained at new diagnosis, from a patient treated with antithyroid drugs. The sequence derives from a man aged 40-55 years with Graves disease. The chain carries TRBV27 and TRBJ2-6, with D hard to call. The CDR3 region has the DNA TGTGCCAGCAGTTCCCTGGGGTCTGGGGCCAACGTCCTGACTTTC. Residues: CASSSLGSGANVLTF.